The 10 T cell receptor beta chains in this list originate from one sample, sequenced in a study of T cells in Graves' hyperthyroidism and ophthalmopathy. From RNA transcripts, TCR beta CDR3 regions were amplified. When the TCR CDR3 underwent first-round RT-PCR, the HTBI primer set was used. One entry per CDR3 protein results from TCRdb running MiXCR on the multiplex PCR reads. The sample has roughly 200,000 distinct CDR3 sequences, approximately 20% seen once. Sequenced sample: blood. The origin of the receptors is a middle-aged man with Graves' hyperthyroidism.

This clonotype was observed many times. The rearrangement links TRBV7-9 to TRBJ2-3; D is uncertain. From germline, CDR1 is SEHNR and CDR2 FQNEAQ (reference sequence). CDR3 length: 16 residues. The germline V and J ends were trimmed by 5 bases and 4 bases, with 19 bases remaining between them. For the CDR3, the DNA is TGTGCCAGCAGCGAAACCTGGGCTGCTGGCGCAGATACGCAGTATTTT. Translation: CASSETWAAGADTQYF.

This clonotype was seen more than once but under ten times. The chain links TRBV27 to TRBJ2-7; TRBD2 matches at 8 bases. With 6 bases clipped from V and 6 bases from J, the junction kept 10 bases outside the gene matches. CDR1 is MNHEY, CDR2 SMNVEV, per germline (reference sequence). The CDR3 runs 14 residues. The CDR3 loop reads CASSPGSGGLEQYF. CDR3 nucleotides: TGTGCCAGCAGCCCGGGGAGCGGGGGCCTCGAGCAGTACTTC.

In nucleotides, the CDR3 is TGCAGTGCTAGAGACCGGGACCCTCGGGATACGCAGTATTTT. This translates into CSARDRDPRDTQYF. The V call is TRBV20-1, the J call TRBJ2-3, with D perhaps assigned TRBD1 or TRBD2 (5 bases each). The ends were cut back, 0 bases at V and 6 bases at J, with 13 bases in the middle. The CDR3 consists of 14 residues. CDR1 and CDR2 (germline): DFQATT, SNEGSKA (reference sequence).

This chain uses TRBV7-9 with TRBJ2-7, with D unclear. This CDR3 is built from 15 residues. CDR1 SEHNR and CDR2 FQNEAQ come from the germline V gene (reference sequence). Trimming removed 2 bases at V and 3 bases at J, with 14 bases between. The CDR3 coding sequence is TGTGCCAGCAGCTTACCCAGAGAAGGTAGCTACGAGCAGTACTTC. Protein product: CASSLPREGSYEQYF.

This clonotype has ten or more counts. The genes are TRBV10-2 and TRBJ2-2; 14 bases agree with TRBD2. The V gene end was trimmed by 4 bases and the J gene end by 0 bases; junction bases not matched to a gene: 1. Germline V gene sequence: CDR1 WSHSY, CDR2 SAAADI. CDR3 length: 17 amino acids. The CDR3 spells CASSGLAGGANTGELFF. Written as DNA, the CDR3 is TGCGCCAGCAGTGGACTAGCGGGGGGGGCGAACACCGGGGAGCTGTTTTTT.

This clonotype was counted at least ten times. V and J are TRBV5-1 and TRBJ2-7; D is unresolved. This CDR3 has 15 amino acids. Germline lookup yields CDR1 SGHRS and CDR2 YFSETQ. V was trimmed by 4 bases and J by 2 bases, leaving 16 bases between them. The DNA of the CDR3 is TGCGCCAGCAGCCCTCGTCCCATGAACCCCTACGAGCAGTACTTC. It codes for CASSPRPMNPYEQYF.

The chain employs TRBV6-1 and TRBJ2-7; D is possibly TRBD1 (6 bases). The germline gives CDR1 MNHNS, CDR2 SASEGT. The CDR3 has 13 amino acids. V was cut by 6 bases and J by 1 base, with 10 bases left in between. CDR3 loop: CASRQQGSYEQYF. CDR3 DNA sequence: TGTGCCAGCAGGCAACAGGGATCCTACGAGCAGTACTTC.

The table lists this clonotype with many counts. The V call is TRBV28, the J call TRBJ1-2; no reliable D call. V was trimmed by 3 bases and J by 4 bases, leaving 6 bases between them. The CDR3 is 12 amino acids. CDR1 is MDHEN, CDR2 SYDVKM, per germline. In nucleotides, the CDR3 is TGTGCCAGCAGTTTTGAGTCCTATGGCTACACCTTC. Protein sequence: CASSFESYGYTF.

This clonotype was seen at least ten times. The rearrangement joins TRBV20-1 to TRBJ2-3, with 16 bases lining up with TRBD2. Germline loops: CDR1 DFQATT, CDR2 SNEGSKA (reference sequence). V shed 0 bases, J shed 6 bases, and the junction held 6 bases outside the gene matches. There are 17 residues in the CDR3. The CDR3 coding sequence is TGCAGTGCTAGAGAACCGGGACTAGCGGGGGGGCCGGATACGCAGTATTTT. Amino acids: CSAREPGLAGGPDTQYF.

This clonotype came up many times. V is TRBV20-1 and J is TRBJ2-1, with 11 bases matching TRBD2. This CDR3 region has 15 residues. CDR1 DFQATT and CDR2 SNEGSKA come from the germline V gene (reference sequence). V gave up 4 bases and J gave up 4 bases; unmatched junction bases: 6. The CDR3 protein is CSANLAGGPYNEQFF. CDR3 in DNA: TGCAGTGCTAACTTAGCGGGGGGGCCTTACAATGAGCAGTTCTTC.